The clone carrying this TCR beta chain was seen at least ten times. Germline CDR1 MNHEY, CDR2 SMNVEV (reference sequence). The CDR3 runs to 15 residues. Trimming cost V 1 base and J 5 bases, with 12 bases left between them. The sample is drawn from a study of blood T cells in healthy people across ages. Sample-barcoded 5' priming and a J-beta primer mix drove a second PCR of roughly 6 to 12 cycles. MiXCR, applied by TCRdb to the 5' RACE reads, yields one record per CDR3 protein. The data contain more than 900,000 distinct CDR3 sequences, 25% to 30% of them seen just once; the ten biggest clones take up more than 8.5%. The same sample was also used in a study of T cells of mothers and their children. That paper states: Whether pairs are related or unrelated, thymic selection shapes their TCR recombination output in much the same way.

Sequencing was performed on blood. This chain joins TRBV27 and TRBJ1-5, with no clear D. The sequence was collected from a woman aged 40 to 49 in good health. The CDR3 here is CASSLYLGYDQPQHF. The CDR3, as DNA: TGTGCCAGCAGTTTATATCTTGGCTACGATCAGCCCCAGCATTTT.